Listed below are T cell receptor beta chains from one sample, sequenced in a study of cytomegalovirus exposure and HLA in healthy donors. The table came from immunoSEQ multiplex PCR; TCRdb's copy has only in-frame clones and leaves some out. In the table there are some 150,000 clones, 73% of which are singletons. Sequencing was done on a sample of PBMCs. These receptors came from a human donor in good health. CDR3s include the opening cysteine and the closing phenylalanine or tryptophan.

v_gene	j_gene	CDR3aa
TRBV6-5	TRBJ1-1	CASRQTNTEAFF
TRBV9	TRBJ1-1	CASSMGGTTEAFF
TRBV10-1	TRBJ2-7	CASSESSKREDYEQYF
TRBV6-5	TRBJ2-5	CASSYTDPGQGEQYF
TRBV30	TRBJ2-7	CAWSTILGTPGYF
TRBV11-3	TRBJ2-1	CASSRGEYNEQFF
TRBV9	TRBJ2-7	CASSVGWAGEQYF
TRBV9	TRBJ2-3	CASSVGIAGDSTDTQYF
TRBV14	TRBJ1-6	CASSPGTGGSPLHF
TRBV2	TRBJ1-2	CASSPTGESGYTF
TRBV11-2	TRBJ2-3	CASSSTSTDTQYF
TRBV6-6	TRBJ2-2	CASSFQGTGELFF
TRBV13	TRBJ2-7	CASSLGGSPYEQYF
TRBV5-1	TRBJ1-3	CASSLVGASRNTIYF
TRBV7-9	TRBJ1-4	CASTWGGPNEKLFF
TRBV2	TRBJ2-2	CASALRNTGELFF
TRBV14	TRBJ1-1	CASSQLIYRDTEAFF
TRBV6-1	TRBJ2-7	CASTQRGTGGNEQYF
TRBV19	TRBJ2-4	CATQDRDIQYF
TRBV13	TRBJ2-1	CASRESGRAQQFF
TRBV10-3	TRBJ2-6	CAISDRGALSSGANVLTF
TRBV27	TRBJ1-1	CASAPGQNTEAFF
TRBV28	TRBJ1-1	CASTSGGLNTEAFF
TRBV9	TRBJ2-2	CASSVVQGANTGELFF
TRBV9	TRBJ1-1	CASSVYSQNTEAFF
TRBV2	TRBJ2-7	CASSLANYEQYF
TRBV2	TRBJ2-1	CASRGLAGVYNEQFF
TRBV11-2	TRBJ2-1	CASSLGGVNEQFF
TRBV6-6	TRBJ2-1	CASSYSRDSYNEQFF
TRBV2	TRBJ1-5	CASSGEGDQPQHF
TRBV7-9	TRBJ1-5	CASSLFGQPQHF